This TCR beta chain emerged from a study of Ad26.COV2.S vaccination and SARS-CoV-2 variants. Specified treatment: roughly 20 received Ad26.COV2.S at low or high dose, single or two shots; a few received placebo; per-sample allocation not given. At day 63 after the first vaccine or placebo injection, samples were drawn. TCRdb's copy holds only in-frame clones and misses some; the assay was immunoSEQ multiplex PCR. The sample carries about 500,000 clones, nearly 90% recorded once. The CDR3 totals 17 residues. Germline values: CDR1 LGHNA, CDR2 YSLEER. J gave up 10 bases and V 1 base, and 17 bases lay outside the gene matches.

This TCR was sampled from a person aged 18-60 years who received the Ad26.COV2.S COVID-19 vaccine or a placebo. Material: peripheral blood, obtained in a trial of Ad26.COV2.S vaccine versus placebo. The rearrangement links TRBV4-3 to TRBJ1-2; TRBD1 matches at 8 bases. This CDR3 is CASSQVHGQGPFAIYTF. The CDR3 DNA is TGCGCCAGCAGCCAAGTCCACGGACAGGGCCCGTTTGCGATCTACACCTTC.